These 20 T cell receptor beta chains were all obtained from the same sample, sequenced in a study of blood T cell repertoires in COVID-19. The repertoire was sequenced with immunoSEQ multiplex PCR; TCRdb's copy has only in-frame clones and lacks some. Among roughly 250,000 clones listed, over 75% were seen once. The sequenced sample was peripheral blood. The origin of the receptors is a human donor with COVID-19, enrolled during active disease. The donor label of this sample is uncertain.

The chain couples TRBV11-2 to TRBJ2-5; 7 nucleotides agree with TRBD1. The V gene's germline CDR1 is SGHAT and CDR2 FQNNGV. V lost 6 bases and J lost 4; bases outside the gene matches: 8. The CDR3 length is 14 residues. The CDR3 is CASRATGVRETQYF. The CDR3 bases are TGTGCCAGCAGGGCAACAGGGGTCCGAGAGACCCAGTACTTC.

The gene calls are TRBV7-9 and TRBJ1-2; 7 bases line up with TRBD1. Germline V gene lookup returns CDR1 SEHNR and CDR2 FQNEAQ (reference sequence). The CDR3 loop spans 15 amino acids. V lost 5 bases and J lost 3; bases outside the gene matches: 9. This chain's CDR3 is CASSDLYRGHYGYTF. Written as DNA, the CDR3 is TGTGCCAGCAGCGACCTCTACAGGGGACACTATGGCTACACCTTC. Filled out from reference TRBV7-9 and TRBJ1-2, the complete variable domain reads DTGVSQNPRHKITKRGQNVTFRCDPISEHNRLYWYRQTLGQGPEFLTYFQNEAQLEKSRLLSDRFSAERPKGSFSTLEIQRTEQGDSAMYLCASSDLYRGHYGYTFGSGTRLTVV.

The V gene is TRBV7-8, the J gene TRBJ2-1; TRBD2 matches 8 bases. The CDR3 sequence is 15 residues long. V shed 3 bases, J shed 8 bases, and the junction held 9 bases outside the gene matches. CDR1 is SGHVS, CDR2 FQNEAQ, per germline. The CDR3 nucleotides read TGTGCCAGCAGCTTGACTAGCGAGGCCCTCCATGAGCAGTTCTTC. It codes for CASSLTSEALHEQFF.

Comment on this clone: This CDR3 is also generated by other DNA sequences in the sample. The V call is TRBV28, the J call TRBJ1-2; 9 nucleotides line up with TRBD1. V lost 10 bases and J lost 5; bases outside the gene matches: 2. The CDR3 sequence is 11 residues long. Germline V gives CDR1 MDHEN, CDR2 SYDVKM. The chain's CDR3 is CAIGTGYGYTF. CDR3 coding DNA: TGTGCCATAGGGACAGGGTATGGCTACACCTTC.

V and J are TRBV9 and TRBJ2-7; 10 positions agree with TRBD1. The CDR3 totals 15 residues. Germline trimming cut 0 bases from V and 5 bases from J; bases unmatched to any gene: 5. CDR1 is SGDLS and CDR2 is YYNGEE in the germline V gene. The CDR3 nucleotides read TGTGCCAGCAGCGTAGCCGGACAGGGGGGGAACGAGCAGTACTTC. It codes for CASSVAGQGGNEQYF.

The CDR3: CASSQAFSGDGELFF. The CDR3 DNA is TGTGCCAGCAGCCAAGCTTTCTCGGGGGACGGGGAGCTGTTTTTT. The chain combines TRBV3-1 (or the pseudogene TRBV3-2) with TRBJ2-2; D might be TRBD2 (6 bases). The V gene's germline CDR1 is LGHDT and CDR2 YNNKEL (reference sequence). There are 15 residues in the CDR3. V dropped 1 base and J dropped 7 bases, with 13 bases sitting between them.

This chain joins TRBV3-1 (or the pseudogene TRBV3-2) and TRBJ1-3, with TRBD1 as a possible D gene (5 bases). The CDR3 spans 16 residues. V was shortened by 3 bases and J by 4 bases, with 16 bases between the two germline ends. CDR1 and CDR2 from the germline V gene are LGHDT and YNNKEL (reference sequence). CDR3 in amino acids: CASSQVAGTAGNTIYF. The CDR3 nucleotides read TGTGCCAGCAGCCAGGTCGCGGGGACTGCAGGAAACACCATATATTTT.

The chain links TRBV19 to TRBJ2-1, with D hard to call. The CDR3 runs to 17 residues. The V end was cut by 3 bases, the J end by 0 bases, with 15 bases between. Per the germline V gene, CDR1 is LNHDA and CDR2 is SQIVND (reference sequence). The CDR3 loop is CASSIRVRRGSYNEQFF. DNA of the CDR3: TGTGCCAGTAGTATTCGAGTGAGGCGTGGCTCCTACAATGAGCAGTTCTTC.

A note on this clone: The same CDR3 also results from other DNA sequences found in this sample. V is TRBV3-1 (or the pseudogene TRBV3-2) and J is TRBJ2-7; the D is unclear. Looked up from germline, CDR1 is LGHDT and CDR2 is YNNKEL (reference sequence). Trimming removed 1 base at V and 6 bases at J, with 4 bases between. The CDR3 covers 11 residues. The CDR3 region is CASSQAREQYF. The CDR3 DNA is TGTGCCAGCAGCCAAGCTCGCGAGCAGTACTTC.

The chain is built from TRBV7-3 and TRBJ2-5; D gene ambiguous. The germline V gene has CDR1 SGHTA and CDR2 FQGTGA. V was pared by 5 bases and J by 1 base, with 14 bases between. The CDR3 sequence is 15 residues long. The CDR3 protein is CASSTRNGAQETQYF. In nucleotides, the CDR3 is TGTGCCAGCAGCACCCGAAATGGAGCCCAAGAGACCCAGTACTTC.

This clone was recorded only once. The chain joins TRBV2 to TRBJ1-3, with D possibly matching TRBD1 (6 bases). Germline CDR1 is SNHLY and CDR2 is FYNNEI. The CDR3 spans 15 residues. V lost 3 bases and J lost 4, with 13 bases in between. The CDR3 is CASSEIDRSGNTIYF. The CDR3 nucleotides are TGTGCCAGCAGTGAGATCGACAGGAGCGGAAACACCATATATTTT.

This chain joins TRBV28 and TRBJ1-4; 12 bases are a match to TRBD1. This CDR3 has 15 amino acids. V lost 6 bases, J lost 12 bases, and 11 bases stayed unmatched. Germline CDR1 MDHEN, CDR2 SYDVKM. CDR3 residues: CASSLPGTGGLELFF. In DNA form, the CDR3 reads TGTGCCAGCAGCCTTCCCGGGACAGGGGGCTTGGAACTGTTTTTT.

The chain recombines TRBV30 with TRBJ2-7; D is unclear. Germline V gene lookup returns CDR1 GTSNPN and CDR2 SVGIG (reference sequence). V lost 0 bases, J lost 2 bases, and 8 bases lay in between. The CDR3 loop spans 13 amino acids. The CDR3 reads CAWSVRGTYEQYF. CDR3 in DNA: TGTGCCTGGAGTGTACGCGGAACCTACGAGCAGTACTTC.

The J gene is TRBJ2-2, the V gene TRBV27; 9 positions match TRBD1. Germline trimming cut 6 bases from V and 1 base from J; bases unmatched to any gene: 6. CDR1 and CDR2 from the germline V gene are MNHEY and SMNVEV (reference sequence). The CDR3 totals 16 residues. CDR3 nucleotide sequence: TGTGCCAGCAGAGGACAGGGGACAGGGAACACCGGGGAGCTGTTTTTT. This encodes CASRGQGTGNTGELFF.

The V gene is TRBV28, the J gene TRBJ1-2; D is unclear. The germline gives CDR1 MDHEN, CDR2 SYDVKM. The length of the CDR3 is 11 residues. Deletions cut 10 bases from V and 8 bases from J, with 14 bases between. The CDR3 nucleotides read TGTGCCACCCGACTGACGTGGGGCTACACCTTC. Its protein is CATRLTWGYTF.

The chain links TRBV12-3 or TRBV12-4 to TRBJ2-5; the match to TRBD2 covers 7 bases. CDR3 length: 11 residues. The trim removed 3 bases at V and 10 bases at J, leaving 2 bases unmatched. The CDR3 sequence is CASSLAGVQYF. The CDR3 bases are TGTGCCAGCAGTTTGGCGGGAGTCCAGTACTTC.

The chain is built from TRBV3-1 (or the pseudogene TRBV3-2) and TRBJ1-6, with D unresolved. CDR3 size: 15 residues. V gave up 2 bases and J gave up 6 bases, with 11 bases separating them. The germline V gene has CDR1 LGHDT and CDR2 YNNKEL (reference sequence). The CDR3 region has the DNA TGTGCCAGCAGCCAACAACTCGATGGTAATTCACCCCTCCACTTT. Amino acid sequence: CASSQQLDGNSPLHF.

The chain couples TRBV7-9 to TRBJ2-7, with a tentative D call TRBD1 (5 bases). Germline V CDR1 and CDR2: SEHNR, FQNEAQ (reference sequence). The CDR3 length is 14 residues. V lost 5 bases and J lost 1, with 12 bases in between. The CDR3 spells CASSTRSGSYEQYF. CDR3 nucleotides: TGTGCCAGCAGCACGAGGTCAGGGTCCTACGAGCAGTACTTC. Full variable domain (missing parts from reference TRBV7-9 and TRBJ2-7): DTGVSQNPRHKITKRGQNVTFRCDPISEHNRLYWYRQTLGQGPEFLTYFQNEAQLEKSRLLSDRFSAERPKGSFSTLEIQRTEQGDSAMYLCASSTRSGSYEQYFGPGTRLTVT.

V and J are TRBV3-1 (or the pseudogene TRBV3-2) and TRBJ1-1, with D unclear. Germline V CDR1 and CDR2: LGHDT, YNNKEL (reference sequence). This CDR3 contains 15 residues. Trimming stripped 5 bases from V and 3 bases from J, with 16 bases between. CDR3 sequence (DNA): TGTGCCAGCAGCGCCCGGGGAGTACGGGACACTGAAGCTTTCTTT. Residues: CASSARGVRDTEAFF.

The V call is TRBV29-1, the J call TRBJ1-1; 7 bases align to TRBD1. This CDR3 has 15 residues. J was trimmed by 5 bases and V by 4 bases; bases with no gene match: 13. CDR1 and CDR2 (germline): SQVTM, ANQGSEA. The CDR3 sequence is CSVGEVKGALTEAFF. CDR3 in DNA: TGCAGCGTTGGGGAGGTGAAGGGGGCGCTTACTGAAGCTTTCTTT.